A single sample is the source of the 12 T cell receptor beta chains below, sequenced in a study of technical replicates of blood from several donors. The repertoire was sequenced with immunoSEQ multiplex PCR; TCRdb's copy has only in-frame clones and lacks some. The repertoire consists of about 61,000 clones, with almost 97% occurring once and the leading ten covering 0.19%. The sequencing sample was made of T cells isolated from PBMCs. The receptors originated from a human donor in good health.

The rearrangement links TRBV19 to TRBJ2-1, with TRBD2 as a possible D gene (6 bases). In germline, CDR1 is LNHDA, CDR2 SQIVND (reference sequence). The CDR3 runs to 18 residues. Trimming stripped 7 bases from V and 0 bases from J, with 22 bases between. Here the CDR3 reads CASMGIFSGANSYNEQFF. CDR3 nucleotide sequence: TGTGCCAGTATGGGAATCTTTAGCGGAGCGAACTCCTACAATGAGCAGTTCTTC.

This clone has a single count. This chain joins TRBV4-1 and TRBJ1-1, with unresolved D. The V end lost 4 bases, the J end lost 4 bases, and 7 bases lay between the germline ends. The length of the CDR3 is 12 residues. The germline CDR1 and CDR2 sequences are MGHRA and YSYEKL. The CDR3 nucleotides are TGCGCCAGCAGCCGGCGCGGCACTGAAGCTTTCTTT. Residues: CASSRRGTEAFF.

This chain uses TRBV6-1 with TRBJ2-1, with D possibly TRBD1 on 6 matching bases. CDR3 size: 15 residues. V dropped 9 bases and J dropped 2 bases, with 17 bases sitting between them. Germline V gene data show CDR1 as MNHNS and CDR2 as SASEGT. CDR3 coding DNA: TGTGCCAGTAACAGGGACGGTCAGGCCTACAATGAGCAGTTCTTC. Protein sequence: CASNRDGQAYNEQFF.

The chain recombines TRBV7-9 with TRBJ2-1; 9 nucleotides align to TRBD2. Germline CDR1 is SEHNR and CDR2 is FQNEAQ (reference sequence). The CDR3 is 16 amino acids. Trimming cost V 4 bases and J 0 bases; bases outside gene matches: 4. This CDR3 reads CASSSTSGSSYNEQFF. CDR3 DNA sequence: TGTGCCAGCAGCTCGACTAGCGGAAGCTCCTACAATGAGCAGTTCTTC.

V gene TRBV11-2 combines with J gene TRBJ2-7; weak D call: TRBD2 (6 bases). This CDR3 spans 16 amino acids. With 5 bases removed from V and 7 bases from J, the gap between germline ends came to 24 bases. The germline gives CDR1 SGHAT, CDR2 FQNNGV. The CDR3 protein is CASSHIPGTGVREQYF. The CDR3 coding sequence is TGTGCCAGCAGCCACATACCCGGGACGGGGGTTCGAGAGCAGTACTTC.

This chain links TRBV29-1 with TRBJ2-4; the D is unclear. The CDR3 extends over 13 amino acids. V dropped 4 bases and J dropped 3 bases, with 10 bases sitting between them. CDR1 is SQVTM and CDR2 is ANQGSEA in the germline V gene. CDR3 residues: CSVVETDKNIQYF. Written as DNA, the CDR3 is TGCAGCGTTGTAGAAACAGACAAAAACATTCAGTACTTC.

This chain links TRBV11-2 with TRBJ1-5; D remains ambiguous. The CDR3 spans 17 residues. Germline CDR1 is SGHAT and CDR2 is FQNNGV. With 1 base removed from V and 0 bases from J, the gap between germline ends came to 13 bases. The CDR3 region is CASSLGLTRLSNQPQHF. CDR3 bases: TGTGCCAGCAGCTTAGGTTTGACTCGCCTTAGCAATCAGCCCCAGCATTTT.

This clone occurred once. The chain combines TRBV4-1 with TRBJ2-2; D is perhaps TRBD1 (5 bases). V dropped 1 base and J dropped 1 base, with 10 bases sitting between them. CDR1 is MGHRA and CDR2 is YSYEKL in the germline V gene. The length of the CDR3 is 16 residues. This CDR3 reads CASSQVIGENTGELFF. The CDR3 nucleotides are TGCGCCAGCAGCCAAGTGATAGGGGAGAACACCGGGGAGCTGTTTTTT.

The V gene is TRBV7-6, the J gene TRBJ2-2, with unresolved D. CDR3 length: 15 residues. Trimming left V 5 bases short and J 4 bases short, with 14 bases between. Per the germline V gene, CDR1 is SGHVS and CDR2 is FNYEAQ. The CDR3 here is CASSPADTVTGELFF. Here the CDR3 DNA reads TGTGCCAGCAGCCCGGCCGACACTGTCACCGGGGAGCTGTTTTTT.

The chain recombines TRBV4-2 with TRBJ2-3; 8 positions match TRBD2. V was pared by 0 bases and J by 5 bases, with 13 bases of the junction left unmatched. Looked up from germline, CDR1 is LGHNA and CDR2 is YNFKEQ. CDR3 length: 18 amino acids. The CDR3 protein is CASSQEERLARVGDTQYF. The DNA of the CDR3 is TGTGCCAGCAGCCAAGAGGAAAGACTAGCGAGGGTAGGAGATACGCAGTATTTT.

The chain has TRBV6-5 and TRBJ1-1; D unresolved. There are 14 residues in the CDR3. Deletions cut 2 bases from V and 3 bases from J, with 10 bases between. Per germline, CDR1 MNHEY and CDR2 SVGAGI. CDR3 residues: CASSYNSRDTEAFF. Written as DNA, the CDR3 is TGTGCCAGCAGTTACAATTCGAGAGACACTGAAGCTTTCTTT.

The V gene is TRBV27, the J gene TRBJ1-5, with no clear D. Trimming pared 0 bases from V and 3 bases from J, leaving 12 bases between. CDR1 and CDR2 (germline): MNHEY, SMNVEV (reference sequence). This CDR3 region has 16 residues. Here the CDR3 DNA reads TGTGCCAGCAGTTTATCAGCCCCCGGGTTCAATCAGCCCCAGCATTTT. It codes for CASSLSAPGFNQPQHF.